This TCR beta chain is drawn from a study of blood T cell repertoires in COVID-19. Whole-study context: From the United States, Italy and Spain came samples of acute and convalescent COVID-19. T cells, B-cell-depleted T cells, or PBMCs supplied cDNA or gDNA.

Seattle-derived patients entered the study during active infection and were followed longitudinally. Per the original data handling: Reference gene primer amplification in the assay estimated nucleated cell counts. Repertoires were generated with immunoSEQ multiplex PCR, while TCRdb's copy carries only in-frame clones and drops some. D and trimming were read from the DNA, whereas the V and J calls and clone size are those reported in that table. The table shows approximately 190,000 clones, with roughly 82% occurring only once. Trimming took 1 base from V and 6 from J, leaving 8 bases between them. This CDR3 spans 14 amino acids. The germline V gene has CDR1 SGHKS and CDR2 YYEKEE (reference sequence).

Material: peripheral blood. The chain couples TRBV5-5 to TRBJ1-6; a weak D match, TRBD1 (6 bases). This clonotype was obtained from a woman aged 55-70 years with COVID-19, enrolled during active disease. CDR3 loop: CASSLNRANSPLHF. DNA for the CDR3: TGTGCCAGCAGCTTGAACAGGGCTAATTCACCCCTCCACTTT.